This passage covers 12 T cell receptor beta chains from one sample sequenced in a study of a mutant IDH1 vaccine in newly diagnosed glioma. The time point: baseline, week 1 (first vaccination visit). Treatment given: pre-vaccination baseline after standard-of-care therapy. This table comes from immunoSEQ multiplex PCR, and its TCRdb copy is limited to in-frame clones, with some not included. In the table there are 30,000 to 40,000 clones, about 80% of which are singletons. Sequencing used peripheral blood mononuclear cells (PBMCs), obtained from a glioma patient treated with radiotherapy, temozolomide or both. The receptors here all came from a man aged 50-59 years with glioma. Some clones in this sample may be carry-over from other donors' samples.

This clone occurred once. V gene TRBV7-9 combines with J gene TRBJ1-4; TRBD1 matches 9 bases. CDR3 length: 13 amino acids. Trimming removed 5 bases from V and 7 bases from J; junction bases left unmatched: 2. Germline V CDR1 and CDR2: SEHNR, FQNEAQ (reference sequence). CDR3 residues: CASSRTGVEKLFF. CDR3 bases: TGTGCCAGCAGCAGGACAGGGGTTGAAAAACTGTTTTTT.

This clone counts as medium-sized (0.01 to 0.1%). The CDR3, as DNA: TGTGCCAGCAGCTTAACCTCCTCAGGGTTTGGCACTGAAGCTTTCTTT. It yields the protein CASSLTSSGFGTEAFF. The chain links TRBV7-3 to TRBJ1-1; tentative D call: TRBD1 (5 bases). V was pared by 0 bases and J by 4 bases, with 15 bases between. Germline loops: CDR1 SGHTA, CDR2 FQGTGA. The CDR3 runs 16 residues.

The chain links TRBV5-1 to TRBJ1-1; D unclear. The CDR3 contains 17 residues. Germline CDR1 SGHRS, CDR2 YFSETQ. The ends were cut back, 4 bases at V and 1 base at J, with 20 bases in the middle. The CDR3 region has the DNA TGCGCCAGCAGCGAAGACAAAACGGAGGTTGAGAACACTGAAGCTTTCTTT. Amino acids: CASSEDKTEVENTEAFF. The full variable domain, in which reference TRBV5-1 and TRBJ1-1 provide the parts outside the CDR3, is KAGVTQTPRYLIKTRGQQVTLSCSPISGHRSVSWYQQTPGQGLQFLFEYFSETQRNKGNFPGRFSGRQFSNSRSEMNVSTLELGDSALYLCASSEDKTEVENTEAFFGQGTRLTVV.

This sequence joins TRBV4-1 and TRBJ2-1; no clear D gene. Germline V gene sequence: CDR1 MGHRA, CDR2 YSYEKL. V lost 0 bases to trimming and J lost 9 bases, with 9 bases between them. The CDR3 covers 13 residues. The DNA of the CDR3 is TGCGCCAGCAGCCAAGACCCGGGCAGTGAGCAGTTCTTC. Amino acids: CASSQDPGSEQFF.

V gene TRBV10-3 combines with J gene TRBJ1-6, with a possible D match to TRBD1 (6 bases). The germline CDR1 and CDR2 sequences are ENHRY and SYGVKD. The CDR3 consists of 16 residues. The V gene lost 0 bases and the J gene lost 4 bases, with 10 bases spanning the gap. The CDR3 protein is CAISESWGQYNSPLHF. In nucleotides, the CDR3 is TGTGCCATCAGTGAGTCTTGGGGACAATATAATTCACCCCTCCACTTT.

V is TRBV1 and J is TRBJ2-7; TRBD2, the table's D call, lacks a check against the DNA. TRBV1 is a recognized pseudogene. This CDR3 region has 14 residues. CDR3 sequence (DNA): TGCACCAGCAGTCGGACTACCGATCGTCTCGAGCAGTACTTC. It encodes CTSSRTTDRLEQYF.

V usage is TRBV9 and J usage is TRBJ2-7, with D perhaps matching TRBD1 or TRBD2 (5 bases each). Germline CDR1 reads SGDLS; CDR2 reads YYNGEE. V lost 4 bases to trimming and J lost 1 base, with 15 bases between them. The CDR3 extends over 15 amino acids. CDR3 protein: CASSPYPGASYEQYF. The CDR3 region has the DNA TGTGCCAGCAGCCCTTACCCCGGGGCTTCCTACGAGCAGTACTTC.

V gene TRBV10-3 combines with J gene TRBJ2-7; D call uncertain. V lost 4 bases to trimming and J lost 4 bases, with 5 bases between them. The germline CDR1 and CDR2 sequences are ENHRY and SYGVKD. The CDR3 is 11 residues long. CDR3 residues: CAISASYEQYF. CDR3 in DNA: TGTGCCATCAGTGCGTCATACGAGCAGTACTTC.

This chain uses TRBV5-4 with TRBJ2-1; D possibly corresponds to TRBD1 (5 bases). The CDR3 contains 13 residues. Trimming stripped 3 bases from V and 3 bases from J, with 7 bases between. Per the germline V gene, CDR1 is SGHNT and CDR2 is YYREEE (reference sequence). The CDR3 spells CASSSTVYNEQFF. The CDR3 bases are TGTGCCAGCAGCTCGACAGTCTACAATGAGCAGTTCTTC.

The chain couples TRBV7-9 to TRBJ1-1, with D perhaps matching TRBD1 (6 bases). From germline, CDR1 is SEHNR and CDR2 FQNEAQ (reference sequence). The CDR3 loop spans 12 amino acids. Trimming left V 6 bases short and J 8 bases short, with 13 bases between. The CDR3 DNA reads TGTGCCAGCAGATTGGGCCAGGGGGAAGCTTTCTTT. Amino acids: CASRLGQGEAFF.

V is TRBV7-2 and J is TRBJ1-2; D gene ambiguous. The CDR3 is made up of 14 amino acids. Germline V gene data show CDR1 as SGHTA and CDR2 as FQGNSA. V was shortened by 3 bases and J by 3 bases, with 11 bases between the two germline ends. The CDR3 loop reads CASSFPGIDYGYTF. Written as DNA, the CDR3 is TGTGCCAGCAGCTTCCCTGGGATCGACTATGGCTACACCTTC.

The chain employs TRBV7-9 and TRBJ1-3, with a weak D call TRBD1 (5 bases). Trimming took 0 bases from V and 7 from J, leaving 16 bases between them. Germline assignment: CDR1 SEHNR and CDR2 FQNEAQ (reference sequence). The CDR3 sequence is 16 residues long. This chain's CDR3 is CASSLAVGRPTNTIYF. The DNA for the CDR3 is TGTGCCAGCAGCTTAGCTGTGGGACGACCGACCAACACCATATATTTT.